This T cell receptor beta chain derives from a study of T cell responses to AZD1222 COVID-19 vaccine. Study-level results: Clonal diversity was possibly underestimated, and the donors were mostly white British, with more females. The number of AZD1222 recipients seropositive at baseline was only five or six. Regions 160-218 and 743-854 held dominance among vaccine-associated CD4 TCRs, which spanned spike.

Libraries were prepared by immunoSEQ multiplex PCR; TCRdb keeps only in-frame clonotypes and omits some of them. The data show some 140,000 clones, with over 85% seen just once and approximately 3.1% held by the top ten. About this clone itself: Its antigen remains unknown.

Germline CDR1 SGHTA, CDR2 FQGNSA. This CDR3 is built from 14 residues. The V and J ends lost 2 bases and 11 bases respectively, with 15 bases between them. This TCR was sampled from an adult in good health. Here the sequenced sample was peripheral blood, taken on day 0 of AZD1222 vaccination. The V and J genes are TRBV7-2 and TRBJ1-4; unclear D gene. This CDR3 is CASSLSFSSGKLFF. CDR3 bases: TGTGCCAGCAGCTTATCGTTCTCGAGTGGGAAACTGTTTTTT.